This T cell receptor beta chain is drawn from a study of T cell responses to AZD1222 COVID-19 vaccine (dated by TCRdb to the early 2020s). As for the study more broadly: Because spike-specific TCR depth and breadth did not differ between the two schedules, AZD1222 recipients who got a second dose at roughly 4 weeks were pooled with those who got a second dose at roughly 12 weeks. TCR sequencing covered 230 or so trial participants: 200 to 220 given two doses of AZD1222 and around 25 given two doses of MenACWY control vaccine. Trial participants were enrolled by age into 18-55, 56-69 and 70-plus year subgroups, with about 150, 28 and 57 TCR-sequenced participants respectively. General study outcomes and caveats: Participants were mostly white British, with more females than males. The authors suggested clonal diversity may have been underestimated. Because no day 14 peak-response samples were available, repertoires were characterized only after the peak T cell response. Conclusions about previously exposed vaccinees are limited because only six or seven AZD1222 recipients were SARS-CoV-2 seropositive at baseline. After two AZD1222 doses, spike-specific TCR breadth and depth were significantly higher than at day 0 and than in MenACWY recipients. Reportedly, almost half of the unique spike-specific TCRs recognized epitopes lying outside the regions that are mutated in the B.1.351 and B.1.1.7 variants. The 56-69-year group was small, and its depth increase did not reach significance, likely because of low power. The vaccine-associated CD4 TCRs covered the entire spike protein, and the dominant responses fell in regions 160-218 and 743-854.

Remarks on this clone: Its cognate antigen has yet to be identified. No base quality values were provided; no much bigger clone lies one nucleotide off.

The CDR3 goes from the cysteine to the phenylalanine over 12 residues. The read is trimmed to its CDR3 DNA, 36 bases read in frame from base 1. The trim is 8 bases for V and 4 bases for J, with a gap of 11 bases between the germline ends. CDR1 and CDR2 are drawn from the germline V gene: MNHEY, SVGAGI. The CDR3 regions of human TCRbeta chains were subjected to immunosequencing. The authors' pipeline ran thus. TCRs in the repertoires were compared against a reference library of SARS-CoV-2-specific TCRs that had been generated with the MIRA antigen-specificity platform. Breadth meant the fraction of unique TCRs that were SARS-CoV-2-associated, whereas depth meant the fraction of total T cells that were SARS-CoV-2-associated. Using the MIRA data, each spike-specific TCR was assigned both to the spike region to which the TCR was reactive and to a CD4 or CD8 class. Log10-transformed breadth and depth values were compared by one-way ANOVA with Sidak's multiple comparisons tests. Here the immuneACCESS table is served through TCRdb, limited to in-frame sequences with V and J called. Missing clones are a known gap in these copies; in checked studies unresolved V genes cover under half, and the rest lacks a known reason. V, J and clone size are those of that table, while D and trimming were read from the DNA. This sample holds roughly 180,000 clones; 91% were observed only once. The top ten clones comprise approximately 2% of the sample.

Explained via the paper, the time point label denotes: baseline before first vaccination. Vaccinee samples were obtained from the UK trials COV001 and COV002, which included a single-blind randomized controlled phase 2/3 trial of AZD1222 (ChAdOx1 nCoV-19) in healthy adults. For TCRbeta chain sequencing, PBMC samples were collected from trial participants at day 0 and at day 28 after the second dose. This clonotype was sampled from an adult in good health. This receptor chain uses TRBV6-5 and TRBJ1-1; the D gene is not confidently resolved. The source was peripheral blood, collected on day 0 of AZD1222 vaccination. The base sequence is TGTGCCAGCTTTAGGGTACCCACTGAAGCTTTCTTT. Its translation is CASFRVPTEAFF.